This is a list of T cell receptor beta chains from one sample in a study of radiotherapy plus CTLA-4 blockade in lung cancer. TCRdb's table, derived via immunoSEQ multiplex PCR, lists solely in-frame clones and lacks some. There are some 90,000 clones in the sample; roughly 80% occur only once, and roughly 0.8% lies in the top ten. The specimen was peripheral blood, collected from a patient treated with radiotherapy plus ipilimumab. The receptors were gathered from a human donor with non-small cell lung cancer who had stable disease on radiotherapy plus ipilimumab. Both conserved end residues are part of each CDR3. Fields, in order: D gene, V gene, J gene, clone size, CDR3 DNA, CDR3 protein. A D gene is named only where the DNA matches it firmly. Not every row has a clone size; where given, it reads once, few, many or a size class.

D: TRBD2
V: TRBV7-9
J: TRBJ2-1
size: once
DNA: TGTGCCAGCAGCGCTGGGACTAGCGGAGCATACAATGAGCAGTTCTTC
CDR3: CASSAGTSGAYNEQFF

D: .
V: TRBV10-3
J: TRBJ1-1
size: few
DNA: TGTGCCATCAGTGAGTCCGCGGACCTGAACACTGAAGCTTTCTTT
CDR3: CAISESADLNTEAFF

D: .
V: TRBV10-2
J: TRBJ1-1
size: .
DNA: TGCGCCAGCAGTGAGTCGAACGCGGATCTTGAAGCTTTCTTT
CDR3: CASSESNADLEAFF

D: .
V: TRBV10-3
J: TRBJ2-3
size: .
DNA: TGTGCCATCAGTGATCAGGACACCCCCACAGATACGCAGTATTTT
CDR3: CAISDQDTPTDTQYF

D: .
V: TRBV9
J: TRBJ1-1
size: .
DNA: TGTGCCAGCAGCGTAGATCGGGCAGGGGACGTTGCTTTCTTT
CDR3: CASSVDRAGDVAFF

D: TRBD1
V: TRBV5-1
J: TRBJ2-1
size: .
DNA: TGCGCCAGCAGCCTACCGGGACAGGGGTTTTCATACAGGACCTACAATGAGCAGTTCTTC
CDR3: CASSLPGQGFSYRTYNEQFF

D: .
V: TRBV7-2
J: TRBJ2-2
size: .
DNA: TGTGCCAGCCGTCCGTATTTAAGCGCCGGGGAGCTGTTTTTT
CDR3: CASRPYLSAGELFF

D: TRBD2
V: TRBV5-1
J: TRBJ2-1
size: .
DNA: TGCGCCAGCAGCCAAGGCCGACTAGCGGATAACAATGAGCAGTTCTTC
CDR3: CASSQGRLADNNEQFF

D: .
V: TRBV6-1
J: TRBJ2-7
size: .
DNA: TGTGCCAGCAGTCGAACGACGGGATGGGAGCAGTACTTC
CDR3: CASSRTTGWEQYF

D: .
V: TRBV18
J: TRBJ2-5
size: .
DNA: TGTGCCAGCTCACCAACGGTAGCGACCCGGGAGTACTTC
CDR3: CASSPTVATREYF

D: TRBD1
V: TRBV7-2
J: TRBJ1-1
size: .
DNA: TGTGCCAGCAGCATAGAGGGGGCCAACACTGAAGCTTTCTTT
CDR3: CASSIEGANTEAFF

D: TRBD1
V: TRBV6-6
J: TRBJ2-1
size: .
DNA: TGTGCCAGCACGAAGACAGGGTCCTACAATGAGCAGTTCTTC
CDR3: CASTKTGSYNEQFF

D: .
V: TRBV18
J: TRBJ1-4
size: few
DNA: TGTGCCAGCTCACCAGGGGCGGTGGGTGAAAAACTGTTTTTT
CDR3: CASSPGAVGEKLFF

D: .
V: TRBV5-1
J: TRBJ1-2
size: .
DNA: TGCGCCAGCAGCCCCGAGAGGAGCTATGGCTACACCTTC
CDR3: CASSPERSYGYTF

D: TRBD1
V: TRBV27
J: TRBJ1-2
size: .
DNA: TGTGCCAGCAGTTCTCCAGGGGGCGGGGCCTATGGCTACACCTTC
CDR3: CASSSPGGGAYGYTF

D: .
V: TRBV5-8
J: TRBJ1-5
size: .
DNA: TGTGCCAGCAGCCCCGGGACAACCAATCAGCCCCAGCATTTT
CDR3: CASSPGTTNQPQHF

D: .
V: TRBV5-1
J: TRBJ2-3
size: .
DNA: TGCGCCAGCAGCTTATCCCCTCCTCCCTCAGATACGCAGTATTTT
CDR3: CASSLSPPPSDTQYF

D: .
V: TRBV2
J: TRBJ1-2
size: .
DNA: TGTGCCAGCAGTGGGGGGTCAGGCGACTATGGCTACACCTTC
CDR3: CASSGGSGDYGYTF

D: TRBD2
V: TRBV6-4
J: TRBJ2-2
size: .
DNA: TGTGCCAGCAGAATACTAGCGGGGGCCACCGGGGAGCTGTTTTTT
CDR3: CASRILAGATGELFF

D: .
V: TRBV29-1
J: TRBJ2-2
size: .
DNA: TGCAGCGTTGAAGATCTTGGCACCTCAGCGGGGGAGCTGTTTTTT
CDR3: CSVEDLGTSAGELFF

D: TRBD2
V: TRBV27
J: TRBJ2-7
size: .
DNA: TGTGCCAGCAGACCCCCTAGCGGGCCATCCTACGAGCAGTACTTC
CDR3: CASRPPSGPSYEQYF

D: .
V: TRBV2
J: TRBJ1-5
size: .
DNA: TGTGCCAGCAGTGAAGCGCTTCCGGGATCAGGGAAGAGACAGCCCCAGCATTTT
CDR3: CASSEALPGSGKRQPQHF

D: TRBD2
V: TRBV6-1
J: TRBJ2-3
size: .
DNA: TGTGCCACGGGACTACCTGCGACGCCAGATACGCAGTATTTT
CDR3: CATGLPATPDTQYF

D: .
V: TRBV5-1
J: TRBJ1-2
size: .
DNA: TGCGCCAGCAGCGACCAACAGGGTAACTATGGCCACACCTTC
CDR3: CASSDQQGNYGHTF

D: .
V: TRBV21-1
J: TRBJ2-7
size: .
DNA: TGTGCCAGCAGCAGGAACAGGGAACACGAGCAGTACTTC
CDR3: CASSRNREHEQYF

D: .
V: TRBV4-1
J: TRBJ2-7
size: .
DNA: TGCGCCAGCAGCCTCCGGGACACCTATTCCTACGAGCAGTACTTC
CDR3: CASSLRDTYSYEQYF

D: .
V: TRBV28
J: TRBJ2-7
size: .
DNA: TGTGCCAGCAGTCCCCCCGGTGGGGGCTATAACGAGCAGTACTTC
CDR3: CASSPPGGGYNEQYF

D: TRBD1
V: TRBV18
J: TRBJ1-1
size: .
DNA: TGTGCCAGCTCCACAAAACAGGGGGGTGAAGCTTTCTTT
CDR3: CASSTKQGGEAFF

D: TRBD1
V: TRBV5-1
J: TRBJ2-3
size: .
DNA: TGCGCCAGCAGCTTGGTGGCAGGGGGATTGTCTACGCAGTATTTT
CDR3: CASSLVAGGLSTQYF

D: TRBD1
V: TRBV9
J: TRBJ1-2
size: .
DNA: TGTGCCAGCAGCCCCCGACAGGGCCGGGCCGAGGGCTACACCTTC
CDR3: CASSPRQGRAEGYTF

D: TRBD1
V: TRBV29-1
J: TRBJ2-2
size: once
DNA: TGCAGCGTTCCTGGACAGGGTGAGGCCGGGGAGCTGTTTTTT
CDR3: CSVPGQGEAGELFF

D: .
V: TRBV5-1
J: TRBJ2-4
size: .
DNA: TGCGCCAGCAGCTTGGGTCCACCGGGGATTCAGTACTTC
CDR3: CASSLGPPGIQYF

D: TRBD1
V: TRBV5-1
J: TRBJ1-4
size: .
DNA: TGCGCCAGTACGGGACAGGGCGATGAAAAACTGTTTTTT
CDR3: CASTGQGDEKLFF

D: TRBD2
V: TRBV28
J: TRBJ2-3
size: .
DNA: TGTGCCAGCAGCTTGGGACTAGCGGGGGGCCGAAATACGCAGTATTTT
CDR3: CASSLGLAGGRNTQYF

D: .
V: TRBV7-6
J: TRBJ1-6
size: .
DNA: TGTGCCAGCAGCCCGACTCCGGCCGGCAATTCACCCCTCCACTTT
CDR3: CASSPTPAGNSPLHF

D: TRBD2
V: TRBV5-5
J: TRBJ2-7
size: .
DNA: TGTGCCAGCAGCTTTAGCGGGAGCTCCTACGAGCAGTACTTC
CDR3: CASSFSGSSYEQYF

D: .
V: TRBV7-2
J: TRBJ1-2
size: .
DNA: TGTGCCAGCAGCCGGGGGAGAAACTATGGCTACACCTTC
CDR3: CASSRGRNYGYTF

D: TRBD1
V: TRBV5-1
J: TRBJ1-6
size: once
DNA: TGCGCCAGCAGCTTGGACGGACAGGGTCAGAATTCACCCCTCCACTTT
CDR3: CASSLDGQGQNSPLHF

D: .
V: TRBV29-1
J: TRBJ2-5
size: .
DNA: TGCAGCGTTGAAGATCGGGGCGGGCTGGGGACCCAGTACTTC
CDR3: CSVEDRGGLGTQYF

D: .
V: TRBV6-6
J: TRBJ2-5
size: once
DNA: TGTGCCAGCAGTTACTCGGGGGAGACCCAGTACTTC
CDR3: CASSYSGETQYF

D: .
V: TRBV7-3
J: TRBJ1-2
size: .
DNA: TGTGCCAGCAGCCCGATGGTCAATTACTTGGGGGGCTACACCTTC
CDR3: CASSPMVNYLGGYTF

D: .
V: TRBV5-1
J: TRBJ2-5
size: .
DNA: TGCGCCAGCAGCTTAGGGCAGGGTCAAGAGACCCAGTACTTC
CDR3: CASSLGQGQETQYF

D: TRBD1
V: TRBV5-4
J: TRBJ1-4
size: .
DNA: TGTGCCAGCAGCTCCGGACAGGCGGCTAATGAAAAACTGTTTTTT
CDR3: CASSSGQAANEKLFF